This T cell receptor (beta chain) stems from a study of graft-versus-host responses after intestinal transplantation. Turning to the study itself: Isolated intestinal, liver-intestinal, or multivisceral transplants were what recipients had. Each recipient received anti-thymocyte globulin induction, then tacrolimus and steroids for 2 to 4 years.

Libraries were prepared by immunoSEQ multiplex PCR; TCRdb keeps only in-frame clonotypes and omits some of them. The sample lists about 85,000 clones; around 90% were seen once. On this clone itself: Antigen specificity is unknown.

General study results and limits: In recipient marrow, GvH clones were found, and some appeared first in ileum or blood.

This clonotype was sampled from a human donor who was the organ donor for an intestinal transplant. The sample consisted of unstimulated CD8+ T cells sorted from spleen or lymph node cells, taken before transplant.

The CDR3 nucleotides are TGTGCCAGCAGCTTAGTAGAGTCGCCCTACAATGAGCAGTTCTTC. Its translation: CASSLVESPYNEQFF. V usage is TRBV11-2 and J usage is TRBJ2-1; D call uncertain. The CDR3 runs to 15 residues. Germline values: CDR1 SGHAT, CDR2 FQNNGV. The germline V and J ends were trimmed by 1 base and 2 bases, with 9 bases remaining between them.